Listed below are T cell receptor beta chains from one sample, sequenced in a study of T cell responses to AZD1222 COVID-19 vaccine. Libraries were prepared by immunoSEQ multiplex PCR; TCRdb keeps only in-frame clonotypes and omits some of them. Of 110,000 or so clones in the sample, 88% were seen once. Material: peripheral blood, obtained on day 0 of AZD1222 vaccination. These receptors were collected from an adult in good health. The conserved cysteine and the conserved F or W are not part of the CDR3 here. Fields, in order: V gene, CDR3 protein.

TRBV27	ASSSRTGRSSYNEQF
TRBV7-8	ASSPGTSNQPQH
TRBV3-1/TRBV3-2	ASSQTISGPLNGYT
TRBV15	ATSRDRLASTGELF
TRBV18	ASSPPAKSDTEAF
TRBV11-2	ASSLRQQGTDTQY
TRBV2	ASSDIGATNEKLF
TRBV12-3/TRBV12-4	ASRKGGEAF
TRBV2	ASSSTSPNYGYT
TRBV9	ASSERATNTEAF
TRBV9	ASSVLGAGNTEAF
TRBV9	ASSVGSGSAHEQY
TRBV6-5	ASSYSTSGANYEQY
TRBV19	ASSSVRTNQPQH
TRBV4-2	ASSQGMHSTEAF
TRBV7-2	ASSLSSGDNSPLH
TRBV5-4	ASSLPQGNSGNTIY
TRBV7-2	ASSLVGRGAKNIQY
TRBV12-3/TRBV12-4	ASSFAAQETQY
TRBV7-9	ASSSDSLEETQY
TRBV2	ASRSGSSYAEAF
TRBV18	ASSPTARLYGYT
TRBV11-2	ASSLSVSTDTQY
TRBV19	ASGIFPGANVLT
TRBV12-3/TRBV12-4	ASSLGTYNEQF
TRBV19	ASSMDRINEKLF
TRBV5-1	ASSLVAGMNTEAF
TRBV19	ASSLEQGGYEQY
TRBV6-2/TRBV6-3	ASSYLNNEKLF
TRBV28	ASSFDGASNYGYT
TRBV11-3	ASSSSGTNTGELF
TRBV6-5	ASIYDLNGELF
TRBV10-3	AISEPRGGYT
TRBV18	ASSPRTTNEKLF
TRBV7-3	ASSLTTGGTTEAF
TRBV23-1	AIPLRVLVDTQY
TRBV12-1	ASSSSFRRTTYEQY
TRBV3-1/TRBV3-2	ASSQRTSGRGSDTQY
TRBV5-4	ASSAPDRGNSPLH
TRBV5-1	ASSPISGSSYEQY
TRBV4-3	ASSQDRGYNSPLH
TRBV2	ASMTRVGNQPQH
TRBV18	ASSPPWRIQGATFYGYT
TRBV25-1	ASSAWDAEQF
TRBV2	ASSEDRGGYNEQF
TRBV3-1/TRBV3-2	ASSLRTNYNEQF
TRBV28	ASSLSHYEQY
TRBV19	ASSPPGLAGTVSYNEQF
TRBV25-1	ASRLGTGGMNEQF
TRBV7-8	ASSFTGLGALSTGELF
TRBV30	AWSRVRRYEQY
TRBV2	ASGGGATNEKLF
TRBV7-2	ASSFRRQGEVQPQH
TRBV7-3	ASSLTWGGVNGYT
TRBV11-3	ASSLGSTDTQY